This T cell receptor beta chain originates from a study of blood T cell repertoires in COVID-19. The method was immunoSEQ multiplex PCR; TCRdb's version includes in-frame clones alone and lacks a portion of them. Among some 200,000 clones listed, about four fifths were seen once. CDR1 is MDHEN and CDR2 is SYDVKM in the germline V gene. With 2 bases clipped from V and 3 bases from J, the junction kept 3 bases outside the gene matches. This CDR3 contains 14 residues. The clonotype was recovered from a woman of 80 years or more with acute or convalescent COVID-19. The sample was peripheral blood. V is TRBV28 and J is TRBJ1-2; the match to TRBD1 covers 7 bases. CDR3 protein: CASSLTGAHYGYTF. The CDR3 DNA sequence: TGTGCCAGCAGTTTAACAGGGGCACACTATGGCTACACCTTC.